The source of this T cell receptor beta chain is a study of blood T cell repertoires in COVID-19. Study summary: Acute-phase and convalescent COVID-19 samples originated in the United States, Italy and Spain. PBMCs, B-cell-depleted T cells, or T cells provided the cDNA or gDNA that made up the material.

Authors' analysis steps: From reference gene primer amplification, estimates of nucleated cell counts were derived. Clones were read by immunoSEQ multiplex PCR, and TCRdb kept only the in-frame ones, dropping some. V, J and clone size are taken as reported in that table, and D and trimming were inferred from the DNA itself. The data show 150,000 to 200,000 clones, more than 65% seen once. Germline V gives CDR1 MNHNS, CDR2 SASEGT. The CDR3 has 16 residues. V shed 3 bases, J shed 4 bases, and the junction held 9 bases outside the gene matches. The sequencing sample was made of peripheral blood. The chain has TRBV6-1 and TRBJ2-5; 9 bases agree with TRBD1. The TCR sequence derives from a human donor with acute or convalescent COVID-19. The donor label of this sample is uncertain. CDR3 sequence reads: CASSDRDRGTAETQYF. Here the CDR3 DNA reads TGTGCCAGCAGTGACCGTGACAGGGGGACCGCAGAGACCCAGTACTTC.